This TCR beta chain was captured in a study of T cell changes during pregnancy in multiple sclerosis. CDR3 length: 14 amino acids. Trimming cost V 9 bases and J 8 bases; bases outside gene matches: 12. CDR1 LNHDA and CDR2 SQIVND come from the germline V gene (reference sequence). Measured with immunoSEQ multiplex PCR; TCRdb has only the in-frame clones, and not every one. The sample lists 60,000 to 65,000 clones, approximately 90% occurring once. The source of this sequence is a female donor with multiple sclerosis, enrolled in a pregnancy study. V usage is TRBV19 and J usage is TRBJ1-4; 7 positions agree with TRBD1. This specimen was peripheral blood, taken in the first trimester of pregnancy. The CDR3 region is CASRNRGGREKLFF. In nucleotides, the CDR3 is TGTGCCAGCAGAAACAGGGGTGGTCGGGAAAAACTGTTTTTT.